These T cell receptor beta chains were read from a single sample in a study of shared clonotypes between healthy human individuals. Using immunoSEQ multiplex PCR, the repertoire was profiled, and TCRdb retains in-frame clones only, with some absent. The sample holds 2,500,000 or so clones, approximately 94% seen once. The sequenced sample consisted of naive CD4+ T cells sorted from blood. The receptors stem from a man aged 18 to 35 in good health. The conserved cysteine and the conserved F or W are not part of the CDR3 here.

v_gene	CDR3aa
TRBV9	ASSAYHQGNEQY
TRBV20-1	SAQILETQY
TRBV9	ASSVDQYEQY
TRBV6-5	ASSYRDRGGQY
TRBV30	AWGTSGEQF
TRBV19	ASSGLTGNEGNIQY
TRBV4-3	ASSQTTGGAYNSPLH
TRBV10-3	ATTVSGNTIY
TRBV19	ASSIGQVPNGYT
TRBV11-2	ASSLVRGPNQPQH
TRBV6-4	ASSLSGTSEAF
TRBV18	ASSPIRDNSPLH
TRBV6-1	AGTKGYGYEQY
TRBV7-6	VSSFGPGSRPYNEQF
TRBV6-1	ASSIGGAYNSPLH
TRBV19	ASSRFPGLGELF
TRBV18	ASSRVPVGKSEQY
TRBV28	ASSLGRVSNQPQH
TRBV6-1	ASRQTGGTDTQY
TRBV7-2	ASSSIAGTDTQY
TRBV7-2	ASTVGGRPQH
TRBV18	ASSPSEASGFGYT
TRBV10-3	AISEGSGGQGTQY
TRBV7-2	ASSLPAAGTGGTEAF
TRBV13	ASSWTGLAGFKNIQY
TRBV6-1	ASSEATAYNSPLH
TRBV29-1	SVELRGHNEQF
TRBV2	ASSPQGGGNEKLF
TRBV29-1	SAETAGNTIY
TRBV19	ASSIRGGSSSYEQY
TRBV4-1	ASSLPGTDYEQY
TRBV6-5	ASTRQGASEAF
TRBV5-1	ASSLSGLAGAWYEQY
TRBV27	ASSLTGTGELF
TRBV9	ASSVTGGLAGVTDTQY
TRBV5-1	ASSLGSGSSTDTQY
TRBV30	AWSSGENTEAF
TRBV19	ASTLGDRPYTQY
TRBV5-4	ASSLALAGSNEQF
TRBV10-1	ASSEKVAAAGARANTEAF
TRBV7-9	ASSYGGSNEKLF
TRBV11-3	ASSFSNNEQF
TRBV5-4	ASSPQGARETQY
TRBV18	ASSPQGTSGVTEQF
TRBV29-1	SVGEDYGYT
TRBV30	AWKGSYEQY
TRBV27	ASRATGVFH
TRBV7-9	ASSRGGTAQETQY
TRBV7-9	ASSLAQGAGGYT